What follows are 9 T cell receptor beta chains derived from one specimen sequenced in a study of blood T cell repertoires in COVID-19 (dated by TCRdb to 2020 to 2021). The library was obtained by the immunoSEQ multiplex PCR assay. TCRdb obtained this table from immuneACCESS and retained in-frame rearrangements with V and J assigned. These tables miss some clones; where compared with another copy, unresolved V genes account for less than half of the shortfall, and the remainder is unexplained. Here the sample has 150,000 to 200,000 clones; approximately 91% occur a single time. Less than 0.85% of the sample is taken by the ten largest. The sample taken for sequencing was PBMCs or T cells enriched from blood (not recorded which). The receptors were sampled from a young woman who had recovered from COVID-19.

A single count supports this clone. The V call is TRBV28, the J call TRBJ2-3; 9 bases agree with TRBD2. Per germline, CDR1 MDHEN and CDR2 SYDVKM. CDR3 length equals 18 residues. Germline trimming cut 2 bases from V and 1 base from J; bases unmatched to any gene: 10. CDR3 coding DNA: TGTGCCAGCAGTTTAATCAGTGGGATAGCGGGAGGCACAGATACGCAGTATTTT. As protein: CASSLISGIAGGTDTQYF.

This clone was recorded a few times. Here the CDR3 DNA reads TGTGCCAGCGCGGCGGGGCCAGGGGGAGGTTACGAGCAGTACTTC. Translation gives CASAAGPGGGYEQYF. V is TRBV9 and J is TRBJ2-7; TRBD1 is a possible D gene (7 bases). The germline V and J ends were trimmed by 7 bases and 4 bases, with 21 bases remaining between them. The CDR3 is 15 amino acids. From germline, CDR1 is SGDLS and CDR2 YYNGEE.

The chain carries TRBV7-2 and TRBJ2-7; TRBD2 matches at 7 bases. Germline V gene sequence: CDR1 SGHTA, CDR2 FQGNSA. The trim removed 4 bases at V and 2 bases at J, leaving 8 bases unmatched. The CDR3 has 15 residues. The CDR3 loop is CASSSFTSAPYEQYF. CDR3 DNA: TGTGCCAGCAGCTCATTTACTAGCGCTCCCTACGAGCAGTACTTC.

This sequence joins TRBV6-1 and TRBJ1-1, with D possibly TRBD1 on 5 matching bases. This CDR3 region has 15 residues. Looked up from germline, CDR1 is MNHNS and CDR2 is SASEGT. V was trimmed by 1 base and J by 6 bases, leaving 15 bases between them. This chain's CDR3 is CASSEEAGLNSEAFF. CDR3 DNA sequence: TGTGCCAGCAGTGAAGAGGCAGGGTTAAACTCTGAAGCTTTCTTT.

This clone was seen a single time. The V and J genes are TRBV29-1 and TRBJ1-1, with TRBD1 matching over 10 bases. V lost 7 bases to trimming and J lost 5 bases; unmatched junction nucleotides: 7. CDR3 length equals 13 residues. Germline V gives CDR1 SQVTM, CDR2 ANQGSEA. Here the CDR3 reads CSALPGQGTEAFF. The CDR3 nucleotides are TGCAGCGCATTACCGGGACAGGGGACTGAAGCTTTCTTT.

CDR3 sequence: CATSDPGDSRYEQYF. The CDR3 region has the DNA TGTGCCACCAGTGACCCCGGGGACAGCCGCTACGAGCAGTACTTC. V usage is TRBV24-1 and J usage is TRBJ2-7; TRBD1 matches at 7 bases. There are 15 residues in the CDR3. After removal of 4 bases from V and 3 bases from J, the junction contained 8 bases not matched to a gene. The germline CDR1 and CDR2 sequences are KGHDR and SFDVKD.

The CDR3 loop reads CASSSPGSSGANVLTF. CDR3 nucleotide sequence: TGTGCCAGCAGTTCCCCGGGGAGCTCTGGGGCCAACGTCCTGACTTTC. The chain is built from TRBV28 and TRBJ2-6; tentative D call: TRBD2 (5 bases). This CDR3 region has 16 residues. CDR1 and CDR2 from the germline V gene are MDHEN and SYDVKM. The V end was cut by 4 bases, the J end by 0 bases, with 10 bases between.

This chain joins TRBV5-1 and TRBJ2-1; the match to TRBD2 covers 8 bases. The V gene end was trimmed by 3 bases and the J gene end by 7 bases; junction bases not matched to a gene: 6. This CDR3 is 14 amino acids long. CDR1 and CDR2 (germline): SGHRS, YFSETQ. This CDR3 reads CASSYGRAFNEQFF. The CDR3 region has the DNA TGCGCCAGCAGCTACGGGAGGGCCTTTAATGAGCAGTTCTTC.

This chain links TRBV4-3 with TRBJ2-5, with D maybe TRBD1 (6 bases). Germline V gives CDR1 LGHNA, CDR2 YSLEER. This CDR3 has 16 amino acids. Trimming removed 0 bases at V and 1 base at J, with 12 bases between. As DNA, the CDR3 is TGCGCCAGCAGCCAAGAAGGTCCAGGGGCCCAAGAGACCCAGTACTTC. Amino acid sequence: CASSQEGPGAQETQYF.